The following is a T cell receptor beta chain sequence with its context. Its antigen is unknown. The sample belongs to a study of monozygotic twins with inflammatory bowel disease. CDR3 length: 15 amino acids. CDR1 is SGHTA and CDR2 is FQGTGA in the germline V gene. cDNA for each sample came from eight separate reactions. From the 5' RACE reads, TCRdb lists one entry per CDR3 protein and no DNA. Recorded for this sample: under 150,000 distinct CDR3 sequences. Regarding the study as a whole: The study supported no single strong signal or clonotype linked to IBD. Resolution of different T cell subtypes was not achieved. Healthy co-twins, by inverse Simpson, had higher TCRbeta diversity than their siblings with IBD.

The chain employs TRBV7-3 and TRBJ2-2; TCRdb names TRBD1, which stays unverified in the absence of DNA. The sequence came from a human donor with ulcerative colitis or Crohn's disease, or a healthy co-twin of an affected twin (not recorded which). The sequencing input was blood. The CDR3 reads CASSFGTLGSGELFF.